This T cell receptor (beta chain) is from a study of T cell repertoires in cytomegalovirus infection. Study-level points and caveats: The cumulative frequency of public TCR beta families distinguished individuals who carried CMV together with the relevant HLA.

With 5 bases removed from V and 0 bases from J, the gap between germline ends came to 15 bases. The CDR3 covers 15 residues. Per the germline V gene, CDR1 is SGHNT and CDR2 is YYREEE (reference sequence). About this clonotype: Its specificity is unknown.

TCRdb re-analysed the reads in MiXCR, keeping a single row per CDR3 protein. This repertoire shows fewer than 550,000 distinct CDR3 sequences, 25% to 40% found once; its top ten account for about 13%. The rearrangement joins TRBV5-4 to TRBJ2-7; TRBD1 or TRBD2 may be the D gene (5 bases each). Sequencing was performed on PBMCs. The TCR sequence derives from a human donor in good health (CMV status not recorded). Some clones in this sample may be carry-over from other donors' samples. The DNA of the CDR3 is TGTGCCAGCAGTCCCGGGACGGCAAGCTCCTACGAGCAGTACTTC. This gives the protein CASSPGTASSYEQYF.